This T cell receptor beta chain was sequenced during a study of T cells in women clearing cervical HPV infection. Overall study: Cases were women with histologically confirmed HPV16-related CIN3 or worse, including a couple of invasive cancers. Findings of the study overall: Richness differences could reflect unmeasured T-cell content per sample.

Remarks on this clone: Its antigen is not identified. Coverage ceases 3 residues before the CDR3 finishes, and the germline J gene fills in the end.

This CDR3 region has 14 residues. V was pared by 3 bases and J by 7 bases, with 3 bases of the junction left unmatched. Germline V gives CDR1 LNHDA, CDR2 SQIVND (reference sequence). Method: immunoSEQ multiplex PCR; TCRdb's copy keeps in-frame clones and lacks some. Listed are 20,000 to 25,000 clones; 6.6% falls within the top ten. The chain carries TRBV19 and TRBJ1-6; 7 positions match TRBD1. The sequence was obtained from a woman between 18 and 70 years old with a cervical HPV16 infection that either progressed to CIN3+ or cleared (not recorded which). The specimen was blood buffy coat. The CDR3 bases that were read are TGTGCCAGTAGTATCCCACAGGGGAATTCACCC. Amino acids: CASSIPQGNSP. The complete CDR3 protein is CASSIPQGNSPLHF.